These 18 T cell receptor beta chains came from one sample sequenced in a study of blood T cell repertoires in COVID-19. TCRdb keeps only in-frame clones here, not all; method: immunoSEQ multiplex PCR. The sample has about 210,000 clones, around 90% seen once. Sample: PBMCs or T cells enriched from blood (not recorded which). Receptors originate from a man younger than 30 with acute COVID-19.

V usage is TRBV2 and J usage is TRBJ2-5; D is possibly TRBD2 (5 bases). The CDR3 has 12 amino acids. The ends were cut back, 7 bases at V and 5 bases at J, with 11 bases in the middle. The V gene's germline CDR1 is SNHLY and CDR2 FYNNEI. The CDR3 bases are TGTGCCAGCATCGGTTGGGAGGAGACCCAGTACTTC. This codes for CASIGWEETQYF. Variable domain in full (rest from reference TRBV2 and TRBJ2-5): EPEVTQTPSHQVTQMGQEVILRCVPISNHLYFYWYRQILGQKVEFLVSFYNNEISEKSEIFDDQFSVERPDGSNFTLKIRSTKLEDSAMYFCASIGWEETQYFGPGTRLLVL.

The rearrangement links TRBV30 to TRBJ2-7; TRBD1 aligns across 9 bases. V dropped 7 bases and J dropped 2; count of bases not matched to a gene: 9. The CDR3 is 14 residues long. Per the germline V gene, CDR1 is GTSNPN and CDR2 is SVGIG (reference sequence). The CDR3 region is CASSGTGSPYEQYF. Written as DNA, the CDR3 is TGTGCCTCTTCCGGGACAGGGAGCCCCTACGAGCAGTACTTC.

By its share, this clone is medium-sized. V is TRBV7-9 and J is TRBJ2-1, with 9 bases that match TRBD2. The V and J ends lost 1 base and 6 bases, in that order; junction bases with no gene match: 4. Germline CDR1 reads SEHNR; CDR2 reads FQNEAQ (reference sequence). The CDR3 covers 15 residues. CDR3 in DNA: TGTGCCAGCAGCTTAGTAGGCGGGAGGGCCAATGAGCAGTTCTTC. This sequence encodes CASSLVGGRANEQFF.

V usage is TRBV6-5 and J usage is TRBJ1-1; 9 nucleotides line up with TRBD1. CDR1 MNHEY and CDR2 SVGAGI come from the germline V gene. CDR3 length: 14 residues. Trimming cost V 5 bases and J 4 bases; bases outside gene matches: 5. The DNA of the CDR3 is TGTGCCAGCAGTAGAACGGGACAGGGCACTGAAGCTTTCTTT. Translated, it gives CASSRTGQGTEAFF.

This clone showed up just once. The chain carries TRBV2 and TRBJ2-7, with 7 bases that match TRBD2. This CDR3 is built from 15 residues. V trimming: 3 bases; J trimming: 7 bases; junction bases outside the gene matches: 12. CDR1 SNHLY and CDR2 FYNNEI come from the germline V gene. For the CDR3, the DNA is TGTGCCAGCAGTGATCATGGCGGGAGCTCGGGAGAGCAGTACTTC. Encoded protein: CASSDHGGSSGEQYF.

The CDR3 sequence is CASSIIPGQGNSPLHF. Here the CDR3 DNA reads TGTGCCAGTAGTATAATCCCGGGACAGGGGAATTCACCCCTCCACTTT. V and J are TRBV19 and TRBJ1-6; 10 nucleotides agree with TRBD1. Germline CDR1 reads LNHDA; CDR2 reads SQIVND (reference sequence). The CDR3 loop spans 16 amino acids. Trimming at V came to 2 bases and at J to 7 bases, leaving 5 bases not matched to a gene.

The chain employs TRBV27 and TRBJ2-1; 16 bases are shared with TRBD2. After removal of 5 bases from V and 9 bases from J, the junction contained 4 bases not matched to a gene. The CDR3 runs 15 residues. Per the germline V gene, CDR1 is MNHEY and CDR2 is SMNVEV (reference sequence). The CDR3 region has the DNA TGTGCCAGCAGTCCGGGGACTAGCGGGAGGGCTGAGCAGTTCTTC. Translation gives CASSPGTSGRAEQFF.

The rearrangement uses TRBV12-3 or TRBV12-4 and TRBJ2-7; 7 bases line up with TRBD2. The CDR3 totals 13 residues. The junction had 6 bases not matched to a gene; V was cut back by 7 bases and J by 3 bases. CDR3 protein: CASTSGLDYEQYF. The CDR3 nucleotides read TGTGCCAGCACCAGCGGACTAGACTACGAGCAGTACTTC.

The chain is built from TRBV2 and TRBJ2-1; tentatively, D is TRBD1 (6 bases). V was pared by 7 bases and J by 8 bases, with 18 bases between. CDR1 and CDR2 from the germline V gene are SNHLY and FYNNEI. The CDR3 runs to 14 residues. The chain's CDR3 is CASIPDTGQYEQFF. CDR3 coding DNA: TGTGCCAGCATTCCAGATACAGGGCAGTATGAGCAGTTCTTC. The full variable domain, with the rest looked up from reference TRBV2 and TRBJ2-1, is EPEVTQTPSHQVTQMGQEVILRCVPISNHLYFYWYRQILGQKVEFLVSFYNNEISEKSEIFDDQFSVERPDGSNFTLKIRSTKLEDSAMYFCASIPDTGQYEQFFGPGTRLTVL.

The chain is built from TRBV6-6 and TRBJ2-7; D unclear. CDR1 MNHNY and CDR2 SVGAGI come from the germline V gene (reference sequence). Trimming stripped 1 base from V and 3 bases from J, with 4 bases between. This CDR3 comprises 12 residues. Written as DNA, the CDR3 is TGTGCCAGCAGTTACTTGCGCTACGAGCAGTACTTC. It specifies CASSYLRYEQYF.

This chain joins TRBV28 and TRBJ2-7; TRBD1 aligns across 7 bases. The V gene's germline CDR1 is MDHEN and CDR2 SYDVKM. CDR3 length: 17 residues. The V and J ends lost 6 bases and 3 bases, in that order; junction bases with no gene match: 17. CDR3 nucleotides: TGTGCCAGCAGCGCAACGAGTCCCGGGACAGCGCACTACGAGCAGTACTTC. Protein: CASSATSPGTAHYEQYF.

The chain joins TRBV7-8 to TRBJ2-7; 7 bases agree with TRBD1. In germline, CDR1 is SGHVS, CDR2 FQNEAQ. CDR3 length: 15 amino acids. Unmatched junction bases numbered 4, after V lost 2 bases and J lost 0 bases. The CDR3 DNA reads TGTGCCAGCAGCTTAATCAGGGGGACCTCCTACGAGCAGTACTTC. This codes for CASSLIRGTSYEQYF.

The chain is built from TRBV7-9 and TRBJ1-6; 8 nucleotides match TRBD1. The ends lost 5 bases at V and 9 bases at J; junction bases unmatched: 9. The CDR3 totals 15 residues. Germline CDR1 SEHNR, CDR2 FQNEAQ (reference sequence). CDR3 in amino acids: CASSGQGTMSSPLHF. The CDR3 DNA follows: TGTGCCAGCAGCGGACAGGGTACGATGTCTTCACCCCTCCACTTT.

This chain connects TRBV14 to TRBJ2-3; a possible D gene is TRBD2 (7 bases). The germline V gene encodes CDR1 SGHDN and CDR2 FVKESK. The CDR3 covers 13 residues. Trimming removed 3 bases at V and 4 bases at J, with 8 bases between. CDR3 protein: CASSHGGPDTQYF. The CDR3 DNA follows: TGTGCCAGCAGCCACGGGGGGCCAGATACGCAGTATTTT.

The chain recombines TRBV19 with TRBJ2-3; 7 positions match TRBD2. The CDR3 consists of 14 residues. Germline lookup yields CDR1 LNHDA and CDR2 SQIVND (reference sequence). J lost 2 bases, V lost 8 bases, and 7 bases had no gene match. CDR3 region: CASGSGLYTDTQYF. DNA for the CDR3: TGTGCCAGTGGATCGGGACTATACACAGATACGCAGTATTTT.

V is TRBV9 and J is TRBJ2-1; TRBD2 aligns across 10 bases. The CDR3 runs 14 residues. V dropped 3 bases and J dropped 8; count of bases not matched to a gene: 5. Germline V gene lookup returns CDR1 SGDLS and CDR2 YYNGEE. CDR3: CASSASGRGDEQFF. CDR3 coding DNA: TGTGCCAGCAGCGCTAGCGGGAGAGGGGATGAGCAGTTCTTC.

This clone was picked up one time. The chain carries TRBV7-9 and TRBJ2-7; 10 positions match TRBD2. Germline CDR1 is SEHNR and CDR2 is FQNEAQ (reference sequence). The CDR3 covers 18 residues. Trimming at V came to 1 base and at J to 6 bases, leaving 15 bases not matched to a gene. The CDR3 DNA reads as TGTGCCAGCAGCTTAGAACCTCCCTCTTTAGCGGGAGGTAGCGAGCAGTACTTC. The encoded protein is CASSLEPPSLAGGSEQYF.

The V gene is TRBV7-2, the J gene TRBJ1-2; the match to TRBD1 covers 8 bases. The trim removed 5 bases at V and 4 bases at J, leaving 3 bases unmatched. CDR1 SGHTA and CDR2 FQGNSA come from the germline V gene. The CDR3 length is 13 residues. This CDR3 reads CASSPDRAYGYTF. The CDR3, as DNA: TGTGCCAGCAGCCCGGACAGGGCCTATGGCTACACCTTC.